This TCR beta chain was sequenced for a study of CD8 T cells in ankylosing spondylitis. Trimming cost V 5 bases and J 3 bases; bases outside gene matches: 3. Germline V gives CDR1 DFQATT, CDR2 SNEGSKA (reference sequence). The CDR3 is 12 amino acids. Study results and limitations: It was reported that disease-linked clones were significantly enriched in matched ankylosing spondylitis synovial fluid. Made up of under 10 highly homologous variants, a TCR beta motif appeared characteristic of ankylosing spondylitis blood. Earlier studies detected some motif variants in reactive arthritis synovial fluid and blood.

A few counts support this clonotype. Antigen unknown. By quantitative 5'-RACE with molecular barcodes, the TCR beta libraries were made. MiXCR, applied by TCRdb to the 5' RACE reads, yields one record per CDR3 protein. The sample records under 250,000 distinct CDR3 sequences, around 32% being singletons. Sequencing was done on a sample of blood, either unsorted or a sorted T cell fraction (not recorded which). The chain combines TRBV20-1 with TRBJ2-7, with TRBD1 matching over 8 bases. This TCR derives from a male donor with ankylosing spondylitis or in good health (not recorded which). As DNA, the CDR3 is TGCAGTGCTTGGACAGGGTTCTACGAGCAGTACTTC. It encodes CSAWTGFYEQYF.